The sequence of this T cell receptor beta chain was determined in a study of blood T cell repertoires in COVID-19. The overall study: There were acute and convalescent COVID-19 samples, and they came from the United States, Italy and Spain.

The V and J ends lost 8 bases and 0 bases respectively, with 11 bases between them. The CDR3 is 14 residues long. The germline gives CDR1 SGHNT, CDR2 YENEEA. Original methodology: Estimates of nucleated cell counts were drawn from the amplification of reference gene primers. Clones were read by immunoSEQ multiplex PCR, and TCRdb kept only the in-frame ones, dropping some. That table furnishes V, J and clone size, whereas the DNA furnished D and trimming. The sample gives 150,000 or so clones, approximately 86% of which show up once; around 8.2% is in the top ten. This rearrangement joins TRBV11-3 to TRBJ1-3; unclear D gene. The receptor was isolated from a woman aged 60-70 years with acute or convalescent COVID-19. Sequenced input: peripheral blood. CDR3 region: CASRWRSSGNTIYF. The DNA of the CDR3 is TGTGCCAGCCGATGGCGGTCCTCTGGAAACACCATATATTTT.